This T cell receptor beta chain was found in a study of shared clonotypes between healthy human individuals. Sequencing used immunoSEQ multiplex PCR; TCRdb keeps in-frame clones, though not all of them. There are some 2,100,000 clones in the sample; 85% to 95% occur only once, and under 2% lies in the top ten. A remark on this clone: Its antigen is not known.

Trimming stripped 2 bases from V and 4 bases from J, with 12 bases between. The CDR3 runs to 15 residues. Germline loops: CDR1 SNHLY, CDR2 FYNNEI. Naivety among CD8 cells was defined by CD45RO negativity and positive CCR7 selection, thereby excluding terminally differentiated effector memory CD45RA+ cells. Study findings and constraints: Richness estimates generally favored naive over memory subsets. Several donors shared approximately 5% of their naive CD4 clonotypes. Rarefaction demonstrated incomplete sorted-subset sequencing despite large depth.

This chain links TRBV2 with TRBJ1-5; tentatively, D is TRBD1 (5 bases). The origin of this receptor is a man aged 18 to 29 in good health. Some clones in this sample may be carry-over from other donors' samples. Sequencing was done on a sample of naive CD8+ T cells from PBMCs. The CDR3 DNA reads TGTGCCAGCAGTGAATCCGGGGCTATTAATCAGCCCCAGCATTTT. It is translated as CASSESGAINQPQHF.